This TCR beta chain is from a study of blood T cell repertoires in COVID-19. As for the study in general: The cDNA or gDNA used as material had been derived from T cells, B-cell-depleted T cells, or PBMCs.

Residents of about 25 US areas, aged about 18 to 95 years, made up the participants. Participants were placed into cohorts based on the clinical history they reported. Germline V gene sequence: CDR1 MDHEN, CDR2 SYDVKM. The CDR3 totals 15 residues. V trimming: 6 bases; J trimming: 3 bases; junction bases outside the gene matches: 9. Profiling relied on immunoSEQ multiplex PCR, and the TCRdb table lists in-frame clones only, not all of them. The table lists about 280,000 clones, 70% to 90% of them singletons. The source material was PBMCs or T cells enriched from blood (not recorded which). V is TRBV28 and J is TRBJ2-7; 9 positions agree with TRBD1. The TCR was taken from a woman aged 55-69 years in a cohort exposed to, infected with or recovered from COVID-19 (not recorded which). For the CDR3, the DNA is TGTGCCAGCAGCTCTTCCGGGACAGGGTTCTACGAGCAGTACTTC. It is translated as CASSSSGTGFYEQYF.